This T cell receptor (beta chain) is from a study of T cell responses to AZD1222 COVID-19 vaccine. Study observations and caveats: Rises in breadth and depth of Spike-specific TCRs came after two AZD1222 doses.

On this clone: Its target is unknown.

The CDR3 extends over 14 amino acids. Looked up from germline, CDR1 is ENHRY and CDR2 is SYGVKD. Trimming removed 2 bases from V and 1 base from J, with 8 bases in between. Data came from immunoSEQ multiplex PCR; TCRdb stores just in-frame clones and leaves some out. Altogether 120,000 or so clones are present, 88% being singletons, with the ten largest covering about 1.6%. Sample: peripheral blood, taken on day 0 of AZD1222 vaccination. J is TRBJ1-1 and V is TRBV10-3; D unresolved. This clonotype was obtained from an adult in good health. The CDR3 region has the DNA TGTGCCATCAGTGAGGGACGAAAGAACACTGAAGCTTTCTTT. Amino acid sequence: CAISEGRKNTEAFF.